The table lists the clone carrying this TCR beta chain with a few counts. The antigen is undetermined. The source of the sample is a study of T cells in Graves' hyperthyroidism and ophthalmopathy. Study conclusions and caveats: The model's output predicted ophthalmopathy at a median of 6.5 months prior to onset. Blood samples included most of the expanded thyroid clonotypes exceeding 0.001.

Exclusion of a patient resulted from uncontrolled infection, other autoimmune disease, pregnancy or lactation. Clinicians diagnosed patients from clinical symptoms, serum thyroxine and TRAb, thyroid ultrasound and orbital computed tomography. Trimming cost V 10 bases and J 0 bases, with 16 bases left between them. This CDR3 contains 14 residues. CDR1 and CDR2 from the germline V gene are MNHNS and SASEGT. RNA transcripts were the template for amplifying TCR beta CDR3 regions. First-round RT-PCR of the TCR CDR3 relied on the HTBI primer set. TCRdb fed the multiplex PCR reads into MiXCR, producing one record per CDR3 protein. The profile shows 500,000 to 600,000 distinct CDR3 sequences, 16% of them singletons.

V and J are TRBV6-1 and TRBJ2-7; D remains unclear. The sample consisted of blood. The sequence was collected from a woman aged 18-35 years with Graves' hyperthyroidism. The DNA for the CDR3 is TGTGCCACCCGAAGGGCCGGAAGCTCCTACGAGCAGTACTTC. Translated, it gives CATRRAGSSYEQYF.